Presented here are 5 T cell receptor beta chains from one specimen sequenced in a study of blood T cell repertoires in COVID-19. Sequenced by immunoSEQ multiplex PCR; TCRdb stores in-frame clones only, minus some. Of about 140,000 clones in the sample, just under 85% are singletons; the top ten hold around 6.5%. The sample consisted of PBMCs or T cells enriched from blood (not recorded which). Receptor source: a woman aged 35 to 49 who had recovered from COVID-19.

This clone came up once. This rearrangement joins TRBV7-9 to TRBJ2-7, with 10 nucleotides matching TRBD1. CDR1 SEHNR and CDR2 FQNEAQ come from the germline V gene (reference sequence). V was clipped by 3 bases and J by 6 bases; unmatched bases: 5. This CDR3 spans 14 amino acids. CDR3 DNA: TGTGCCAGCAGCTTCAGTGACAGGGGGCTCGAGCAGTACTTC. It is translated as CASSFSDRGLEQYF. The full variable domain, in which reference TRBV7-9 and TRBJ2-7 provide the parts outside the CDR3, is DTGVSQNPRHKITKRGQNVTFRCDPISEHNRLYWYRQTLGQGPEFLTYFQNEAQLEKSRLLSDRFSAERPKGSFSTLEIQRTEQGDSAMYLCASSFSDRGLEQYFGPGTRLTVT.

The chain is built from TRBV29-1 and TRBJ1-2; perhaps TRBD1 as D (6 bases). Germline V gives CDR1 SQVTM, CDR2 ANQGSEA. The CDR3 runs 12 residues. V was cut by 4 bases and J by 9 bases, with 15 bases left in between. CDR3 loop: CSVVRQDSSYTF. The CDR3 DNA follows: TGCAGCGTTGTCAGGCAGGACAGTAGCTACACCTTC.

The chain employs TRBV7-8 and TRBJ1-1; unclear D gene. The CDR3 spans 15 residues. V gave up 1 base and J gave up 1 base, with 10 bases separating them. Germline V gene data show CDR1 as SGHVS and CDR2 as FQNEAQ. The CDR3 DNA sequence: TGTGCCAGCAGCTTAGAGTCAGGCCAGAACACTGAAGCTTTCTTT. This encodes CASSLESGQNTEAFF.

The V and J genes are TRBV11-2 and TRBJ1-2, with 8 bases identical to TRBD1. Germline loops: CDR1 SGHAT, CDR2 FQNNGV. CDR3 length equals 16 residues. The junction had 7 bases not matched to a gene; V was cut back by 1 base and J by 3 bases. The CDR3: CASSLGADRADYGYTF. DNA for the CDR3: TGTGCCAGCAGCTTAGGCGCGGACAGGGCTGACTATGGCTACACCTTC.

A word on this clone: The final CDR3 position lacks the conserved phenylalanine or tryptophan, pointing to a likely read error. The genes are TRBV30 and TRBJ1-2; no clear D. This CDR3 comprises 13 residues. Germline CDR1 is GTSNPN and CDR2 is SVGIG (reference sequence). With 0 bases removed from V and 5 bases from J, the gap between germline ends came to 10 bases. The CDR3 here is CAWSVQLGYGYTL. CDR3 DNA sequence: TGTGCCTGGAGTGTACAGCTTGGGTATGGCTACACCCTC.